This T cell receptor (beta chain) was sequenced for a study of shared clonotypes between healthy human individuals. Healthy HIV-negative adults with no recent acute infections or vaccinations were recruited as donors. The ends lost 1 base at V and 4 bases at J; junction bases unmatched: 5. The CDR3 has 15 amino acids. Germline V gives CDR1 SGHVS, CDR2 FNYEAQ. Regarding the study as a whole: Researchers sampled blood only, noting tissue repertoires likely differ. Sequencing depth was predicted to influence how clonotypes are shared among donors.

Deep-level settings were used for running the assay. This table comes from immunoSEQ multiplex PCR, and its TCRdb copy is limited to in-frame clones, with some not included. The table shows more than 1,200,000 clones, with less than 99% occurring only once. A word on this clone: What it binds is not known.

Input material: naive CD4+ T cells sorted from blood. The subset denotes: CD45RA+ positively selected. The genes are TRBV7-6 and TRBJ2-7, with TRBD1 matching 9 bases. The clonotype comes from a man aged 25-40 years in good health. The CDR3: CASSLDGTGLYEQYF. The CDR3 coding sequence is TGTGCCAGCAGCTTAGATGGGACAGGGCTTTACGAGCAGTACTTC.